These 15 T cell receptor beta chains originate from one sample sequenced in a study of cytomegalovirus exposure and HLA in healthy donors. Produced via immunoSEQ multiplex PCR; TCRdb's table is partial and in-frame only. The sample carries around 160,000 clones, around four fifths recorded once. Sequencing was performed on PBMCs. These receptors originate from a man in his thirties or forties in good health and CMV-seropositive.

Only a few counts were recorded for this clone. The V gene is TRBV7-3, the J gene TRBJ2-6; 8 nucleotides align to TRBD1. Trimming at V came to 6 bases and at J to 0 bases, leaving 4 bases not matched to a gene. CDR3 length: 16 amino acids. Germline V gene sequence: CDR1 SGHTA, CDR2 FQGTGA. This chain's CDR3 is CASRGQVPSGANVLTF. The CDR3 bases are TGTGCCAGCAGGGGACAGGTGCCCTCTGGGGCCAACGTCCTGACTTTC.

This clone was seen just once. V usage is TRBV4-3 and J usage is TRBJ1-2; 12 positions match TRBD1. Germline CDR1 and CDR2: LGHNA and YSLEER. V was pared by 6 bases and J by 0 bases, with 5 bases of the junction left unmatched. The CDR3 consists of 16 residues. For the CDR3, the DNA is TGCGCCAGCAGTTTGGGGACAGGGGGCCCTAACTATGGCTACACCTTC. Its translation is CASSLGTGGPNYGYTF.

The V and J genes are TRBV27 and TRBJ1-4, with 8 positions matching TRBD1. V was pared by 5 bases and J by 8 bases, with 7 bases of the junction left unmatched. Germline V lookup: CDR1 MNHEY, CDR2 SMNVEV (reference sequence). CDR3 size: 14 residues. This chain's CDR3 is CASSPMDRDEKLFF. The CDR3 DNA sequence: TGTGCCAGCAGTCCGATGGACAGGGACGAAAAACTGTTTTTT.

The rearrangement joins TRBV25-1 to TRBJ2-5; TRBD2 might be the D (6 bases). V gave up 6 bases and J gave up 1 base, with 12 bases separating them. The CDR3 has 14 residues. Germline V CDR1 and CDR2: MGHDK, SYGVNS. The CDR3 sequence is CASSTWDFQETQYF. The CDR3 nucleotides are TGTGCCAGCAGCACCTGGGACTTCCAAGAGACCCAGTACTTC.

The count of this clone is one. The J gene is TRBJ2-7, the V gene TRBV27, with 16 bases lining up with TRBD2. The CDR3 covers 17 residues. Looked up from germline, CDR1 is MNHEY and CDR2 is SMNVEV (reference sequence). V was clipped by 5 bases and J by 0 bases; unmatched bases: 4. The CDR3, as DNA: TGTGCCAGCAGTAAAGGGACTAGCGGGGGGGGCTCCTACGAGCAGTACTTC. This codes for CASSKGTSGGGSYEQYF.

The table lists this clone with a count of one. This rearrangement joins TRBV2 to TRBJ1-1; D is possibly TRBD1 (5 bases). CDR3 length equals 14 residues. The V gene's germline CDR1 is SNHLY and CDR2 FYNNEI. Trimming cost V 7 bases and J 1 base, with 13 bases left between them. For the CDR3, the DNA is TGTGCCAGCACCTTCGGGGGGGGGAACACTGAAGCTTTCTTT. Translating gives CASTFGGGNTEAFF.

The rearrangement uses TRBV6-5 and TRBJ2-1; the match to TRBD2 covers 9 bases. The CDR3 covers 14 residues. Trimming took 5 bases from V and 4 from J; bases not matched to a gene: 3. Germline V gene sequence: CDR1 MNHEY, CDR2 SVGAGI. CDR3 residues: CASSVLAGYNEQFF. The CDR3 DNA follows: TGTGCCAGCAGTGTCCTAGCGGGGTACAATGAGCAGTTCTTC.

This chain uses TRBV7-9 with TRBJ2-5; possibly TRBD2 for D (5 bases). The ends were cut back, 1 base at V and 7 bases at J, with 16 bases in the middle. The CDR3 loop spans 15 amino acids. From germline, CDR1 is SEHNR and CDR2 FQNEAQ (reference sequence). The CDR3 here is CASSLVDRLAGTQYF. The CDR3 bases are TGTGCCAGCAGCTTAGTTGATAGGCTAGCTGGGACCCAGTACTTC.

The chain recombines TRBV4-1 with TRBJ2-2, with 7 bases matching TRBD1. The ends lost 4 bases at V and 4 bases at J; junction bases unmatched: 3. The CDR3 spans 14 residues. The germline gives CDR1 MGHRA, CDR2 YSYEKL. The CDR3 protein is CASSPPGGTGELFF. The DNA for the CDR3 is TGCGCCAGCAGCCCCCCAGGGGGCACCGGGGAGCTGTTTTTT.

The J gene is TRBJ2-2, the V gene TRBV4-3; 7 nucleotides agree with TRBD1. Germline V gene lookup returns CDR1 LGHNA and CDR2 YSLEER. Unmatched junction bases numbered 3, after V lost 0 bases and J lost 2 bases. This CDR3 has 16 residues. The CDR3 spells CASSQDGTVNTGELFF. DNA for the CDR3: TGCGCCAGCAGCCAAGATGGGACAGTAAACACCGGGGAGCTGTTTTTT.

This clone appeared a single time. The CDR3 sequence: CASSLDPGGGKLFF. The CDR3, as DNA: TGTGCCAGCAGCTTAGATCCAGGGGGCGGGAAACTGTTTTTT. J is TRBJ1-4 and V is TRBV7-2, with 8 positions matching TRBD1. The CDR3 is made up of 14 amino acids. Germline CDR1 and CDR2: SGHTA and FQGNSA. The V segment lost 1 base and the J segment 11 bases; nucleotides outside the gene matches: 6. Complete variable domain (other parts from reference TRBV7-2 and TRBJ1-4): GAGVSQSPSNKVTEKGKDVELRCDPISGHTALYWYRQSLGQGLEFLIYFQGNSAPDKSGLPSDRFSAERTGGSVSTLTIQRTQQEDSAVYLCASSLDPGGGKLFFGSGTQLSVL.

This clone has just a few counts. The V and J genes are TRBV6-5 and TRBJ2-7, with TRBD1 matching 7 bases. The CDR3 consists of 11 residues. The J segment lost 7 bases and the V segment lost 6 bases, leaving 3 bases of the junction unmatched. CDR1 and CDR2 from the germline V gene are MNHEY and SVGAGI. The CDR3 DNA reads as TGTGCCAGCAGGGCAGGGGGAGAGCAGTACTTC. It specifies CASRAGGEQYF.

As concerns this clone: The same CDR3 can be traced to other DNA sequences in this sample. This chain joins TRBV9 and TRBJ2-3; 7 nucleotides match TRBD1. Germline CDR1 SGDLS, CDR2 YYNGEE. V lost 0 bases, J lost 0 bases, and 1 base stayed unmatched. The CDR3 has 15 amino acids. The CDR3, as DNA: TGTGCCAGCAGCGTAGAGGGGGCTAGCACAGATACGCAGTATTTT. This encodes CASSVEGASTDTQYF.

The chain combines TRBV18 with TRBJ1-1, with a tentative D call TRBD1 (5 bases). Trimming pared 2 bases from V and 5 bases from J, leaving 9 bases between. CDR3 length equals 13 residues. The V gene's germline CDR1 is KGHSH and CDR2 LQKENI. CDR3 DNA: TGTGCCAGCTCACCAAGGGAGGGGACTGAAGCTTTCTTT. It is translated as CASSPREGTEAFF. The variable domain in full, completed from reference TRBV18 and TRBJ1-1, reads NAGVMQNPRHLVRRRGQEARLRCSPMKGHSHVYWYRQLPEEGLKFMVYLQKENIIDESGMPKERFSAEFPKEGPSILRIQQVVRGDSAAYFCASSPREGTEAFFGQGTRLTVV.

This chain uses TRBV7-6 with TRBJ2-5; possible D gene TRBD1, 6 bases. The CDR3 spans 17 residues. V was clipped by 0 bases and J by 5 bases, with 19 bases between them. Germline-derived CDR1 and CDR2 are SGHVS and FNYEAQ. Here the CDR3 reads CASSLASYRVLQETQYF. The CDR3 region has the DNA TGTGCCAGCAGCTTAGCGTCTTACAGGGTCCTCCAGGAGACCCAGTACTTC.